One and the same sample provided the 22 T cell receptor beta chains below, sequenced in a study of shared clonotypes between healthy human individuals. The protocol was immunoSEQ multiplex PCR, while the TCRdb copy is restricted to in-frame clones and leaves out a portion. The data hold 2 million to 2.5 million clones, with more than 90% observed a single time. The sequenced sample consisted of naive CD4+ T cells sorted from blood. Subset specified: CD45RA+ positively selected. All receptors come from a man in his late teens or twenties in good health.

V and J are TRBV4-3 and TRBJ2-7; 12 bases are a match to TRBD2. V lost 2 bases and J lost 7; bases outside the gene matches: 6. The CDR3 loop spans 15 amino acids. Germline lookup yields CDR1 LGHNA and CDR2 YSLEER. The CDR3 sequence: CASSQWTSGIGEQYF. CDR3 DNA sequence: TGCGCCAGCAGCCAATGGACTAGCGGGATTGGGGAGCAGTACTTC.

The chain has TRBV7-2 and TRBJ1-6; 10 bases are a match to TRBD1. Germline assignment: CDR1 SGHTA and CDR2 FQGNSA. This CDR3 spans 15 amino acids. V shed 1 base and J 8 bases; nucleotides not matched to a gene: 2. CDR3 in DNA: TGTGCCAGCAGCTTAGGGGGGACAGGGGATTCACCCCTCCACTTT. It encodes CASSLGGTGDSPLHF. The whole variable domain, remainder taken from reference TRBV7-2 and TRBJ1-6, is GAGVSQSPSNKVTEKGKDVELRCDPISGHTALYWYRQSLGQGLEFLIYFQGNSAPDKSGLPSDRFSAERTGGSVSTLTIQRTQQEDSAVYLCASSLGGTGDSPLHFGNGTRLTVT.

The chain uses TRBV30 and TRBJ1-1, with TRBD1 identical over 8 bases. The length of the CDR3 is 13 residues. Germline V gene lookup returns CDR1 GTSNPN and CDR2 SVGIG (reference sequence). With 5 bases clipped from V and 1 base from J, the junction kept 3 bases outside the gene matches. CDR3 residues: CAWGQGGNTEAFF. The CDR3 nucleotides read TGTGCCTGGGGACAGGGTGGGAACACTGAAGCTTTCTTT. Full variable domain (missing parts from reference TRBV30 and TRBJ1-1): SQTIHQWPATLVQPVGSPLSLECTVEGTSNPNLYWYRQAAGRGLQLLFYSVGIGQISSEVPQNLSASRPQDRQFILSSKKLLLSDSGFYLCAWGQGGNTEAFFGQGTRLTVV.

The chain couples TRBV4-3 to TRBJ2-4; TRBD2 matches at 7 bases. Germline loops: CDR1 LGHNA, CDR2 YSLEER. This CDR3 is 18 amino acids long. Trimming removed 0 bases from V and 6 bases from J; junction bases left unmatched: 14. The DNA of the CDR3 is TGCGCCAGCAGCCAAGAAAGGGCGGGAGTGGTTTTTGGAAACATTCAGTACTTC. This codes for CASSQERAGVVFGNIQYF.

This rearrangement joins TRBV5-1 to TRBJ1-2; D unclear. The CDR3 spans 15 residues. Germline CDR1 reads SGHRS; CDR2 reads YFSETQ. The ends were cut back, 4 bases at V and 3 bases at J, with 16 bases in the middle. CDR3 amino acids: CASSPLGGRDYGYTF. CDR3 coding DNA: TGCGCCAGCAGCCCGTTGGGAGGGAGAGACTATGGCTACACCTTC.

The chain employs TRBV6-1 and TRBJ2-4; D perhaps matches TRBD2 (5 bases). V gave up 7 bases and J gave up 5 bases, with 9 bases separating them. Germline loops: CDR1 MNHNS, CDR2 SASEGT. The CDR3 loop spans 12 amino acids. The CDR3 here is CASKDWENIQYF. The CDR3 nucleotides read TGTGCCAGCAAGGACTGGGAAAACATTCAGTACTTC.

DNA for the CDR3: TGTGCCAGCAGCCGACAGGGATTTGTGCAGTTCTTC. Protein: CASSRQGFVQFF. The chain uses TRBV27 and TRBJ2-1, with 7 bases aligning to TRBD1. J was trimmed by 12 bases and V by 6 bases; bases with no gene match: 8. This CDR3 comprises 12 residues. Germline CDR1 and CDR2: MNHEY and SMNVEV (reference sequence).

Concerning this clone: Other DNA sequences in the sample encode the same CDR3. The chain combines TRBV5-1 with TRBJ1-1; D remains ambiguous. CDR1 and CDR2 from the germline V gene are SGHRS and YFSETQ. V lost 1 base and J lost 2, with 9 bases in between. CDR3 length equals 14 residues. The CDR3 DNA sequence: TGCGCCAGCAGCTTGCGGCAGGTCAACACTGAAGCTTTCTTT. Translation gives CASSLRQVNTEAFF. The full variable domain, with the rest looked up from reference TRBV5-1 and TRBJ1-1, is KAGVTQTPRYLIKTRGQQVTLSCSPISGHRSVSWYQQTPGQGLQFLFEYFSETQRNKGNFPGRFSGRQFSNSRSEMNVSTLELGDSALYLCASSLRQVNTEAFFGQGTRLTVV.

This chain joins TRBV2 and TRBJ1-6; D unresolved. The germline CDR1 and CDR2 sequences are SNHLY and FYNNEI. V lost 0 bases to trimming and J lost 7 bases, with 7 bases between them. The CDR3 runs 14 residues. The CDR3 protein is CASSEAWKNSPLHF. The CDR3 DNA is TGTGCCAGCAGTGAAGCTTGGAAGAATTCACCCCTCCACTTT. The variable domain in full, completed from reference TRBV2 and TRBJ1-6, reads EPEVTQTPSHQVTQMGQEVILRCVPISNHLYFYWYRQILGQKVEFLVSFYNNEISEKSEIFDDQFSVERPDGSNFTLKIRSTKLEDSAMYFCASSEAWKNSPLHFGNGTRLTVT.

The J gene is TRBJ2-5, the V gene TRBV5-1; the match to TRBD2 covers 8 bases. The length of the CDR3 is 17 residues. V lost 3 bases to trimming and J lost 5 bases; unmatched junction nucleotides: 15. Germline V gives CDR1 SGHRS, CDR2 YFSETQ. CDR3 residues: CASSSLFGTRGSETQYF. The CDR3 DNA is TGCGCCAGCAGCTCCCTCTTCGGGACTAGAGGCTCGGAGACCCAGTACTTC.

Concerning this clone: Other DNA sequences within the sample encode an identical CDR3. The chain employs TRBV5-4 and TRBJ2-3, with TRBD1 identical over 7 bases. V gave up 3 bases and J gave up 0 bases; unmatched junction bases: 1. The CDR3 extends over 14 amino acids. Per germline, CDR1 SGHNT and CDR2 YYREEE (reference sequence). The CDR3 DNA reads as TGTGCCAGCAGCTCACAGGGGAGCACAGATACGCAGTATTTT. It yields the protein CASSSQGSTDTQYF.

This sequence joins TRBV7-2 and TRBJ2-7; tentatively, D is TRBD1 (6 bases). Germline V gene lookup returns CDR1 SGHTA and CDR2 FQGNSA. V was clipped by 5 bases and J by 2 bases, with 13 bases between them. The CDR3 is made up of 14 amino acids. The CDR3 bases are TGTGCCAGCAGCACCCAGGGGCCAACCTACGAGCAGTACTTC. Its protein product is CASSTQGPTYEQYF.

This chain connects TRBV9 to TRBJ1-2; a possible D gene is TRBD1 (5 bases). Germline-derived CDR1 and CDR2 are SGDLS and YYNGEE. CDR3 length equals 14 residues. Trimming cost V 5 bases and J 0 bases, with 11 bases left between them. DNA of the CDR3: TGTGCCAGCAGGGGGCCTACCACTAACTATGGCTACACCTTC. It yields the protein CASRGPTTNYGYTF.

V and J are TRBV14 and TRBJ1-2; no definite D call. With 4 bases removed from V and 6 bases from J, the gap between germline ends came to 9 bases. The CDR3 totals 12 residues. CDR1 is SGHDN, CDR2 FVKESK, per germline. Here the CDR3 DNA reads TGTGCCAGCAGCCTATACACAGATGGCTACACCTTC. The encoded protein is CASSLYTDGYTF.

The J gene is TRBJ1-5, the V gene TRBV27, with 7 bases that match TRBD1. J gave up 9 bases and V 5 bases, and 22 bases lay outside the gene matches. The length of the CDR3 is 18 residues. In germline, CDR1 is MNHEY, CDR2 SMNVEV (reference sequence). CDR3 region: CASSPKFEDWTGVGPQHF. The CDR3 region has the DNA TGTGCCAGCAGTCCTAAGTTTGAAGATTGGACAGGTGTGGGGCCCCAGCATTTT.

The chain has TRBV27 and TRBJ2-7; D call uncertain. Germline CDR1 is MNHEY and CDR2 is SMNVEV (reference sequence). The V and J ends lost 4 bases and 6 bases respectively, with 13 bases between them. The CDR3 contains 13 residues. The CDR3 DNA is TGTGCCAGCAGTTCTGGCCCAGCGTTCGAGCAGTACTTC. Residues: CASSSGPAFEQYF.

This CDR3 is CASSRTGLETQYF. CDR3 coding DNA: TGCGCCAGCAGCAGGACAGGGCTGGAGACCCAGTACTTC. V usage is TRBV10-1 and J usage is TRBJ2-5; 8 bases align to TRBD1. Per the germline V gene, CDR1 is WNHNN and CDR2 is SYGVQD (reference sequence). CDR3 length: 13 residues. Trimming took 6 bases from V and 5 from J; bases not matched to a gene: 5.

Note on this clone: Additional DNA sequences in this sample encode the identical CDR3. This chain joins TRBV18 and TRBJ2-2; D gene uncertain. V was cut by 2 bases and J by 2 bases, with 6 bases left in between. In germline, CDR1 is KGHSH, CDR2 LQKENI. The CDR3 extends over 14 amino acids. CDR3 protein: CASSPNTNTGELFF. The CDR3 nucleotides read TGTGCCAGCTCACCAAACACAAACACCGGGGAGCTGTTTTTT.

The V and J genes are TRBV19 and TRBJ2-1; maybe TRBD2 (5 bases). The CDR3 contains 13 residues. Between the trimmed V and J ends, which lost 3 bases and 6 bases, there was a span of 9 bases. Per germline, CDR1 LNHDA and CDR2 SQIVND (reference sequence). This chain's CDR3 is CASSIEAGNEQFF. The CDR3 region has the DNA TGTGCCAGTAGTATCGAGGCGGGCAATGAGCAGTTCTTC.

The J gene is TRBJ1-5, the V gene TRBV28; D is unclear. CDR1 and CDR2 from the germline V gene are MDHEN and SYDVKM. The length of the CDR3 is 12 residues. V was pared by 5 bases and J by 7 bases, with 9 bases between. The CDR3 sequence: CASSQQVQPQHF. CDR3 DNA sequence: TGTGCCAGCAGTCAGCAGGTCCAGCCCCAGCATTTT. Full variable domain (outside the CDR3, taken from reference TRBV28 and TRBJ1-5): DVKVTQSSRYLVKRTGEKVFLECVQDMDHENMFWYRQDPGLGLRLIYFSYDVKMKEKGDIPEGYSVSREKKERFSLILESASTNQTSMYLCASSQQVQPQHFGDGTRLSIL.

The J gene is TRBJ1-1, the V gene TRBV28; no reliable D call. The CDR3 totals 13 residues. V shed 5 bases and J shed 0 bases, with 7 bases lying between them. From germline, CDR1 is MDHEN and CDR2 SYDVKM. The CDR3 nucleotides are TGTGCCAGCAGTAAGTCGGTGAACACTGAAGCTTTCTTT. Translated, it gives CASSKSVNTEAFF.

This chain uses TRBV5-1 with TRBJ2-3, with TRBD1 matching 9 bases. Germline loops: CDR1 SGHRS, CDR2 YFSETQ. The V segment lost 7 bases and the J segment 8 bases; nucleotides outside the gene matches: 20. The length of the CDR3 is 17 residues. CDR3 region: CASGTGNRGQGMSTQYF. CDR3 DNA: TGCGCCAGCGGTACGGGAAATCGGGGACAGGGTATGAGTACGCAGTATTTT.